These T cell receptor beta chains were read from a single sample in a study of shared clonotypes between healthy human individuals. Measured with immunoSEQ multiplex PCR; TCRdb has only the in-frame clones, and not every one. Among millions of clones, about 94% were seen once, and the ten largest hold about 1.1%. Source material: naive CD8+ T cells sorted from blood. These receptors came from a young man in good health. CDR3s include the opening cysteine and the closing phenylalanine or tryptophan. A D gene is named only where the DNA matches it firmly. Clone size is stated in some rows and not others, as once, few, many or a class when expanded.

TRBV18	-	TRBJ1-2	TRBD1	CASSSTGGNGYTF	TGTGCCAGCTCGTCTACAGGGGGTAATGGCTACACCTTC
TRBV7-6	-	TRBJ1-1	-	CASSFRLGTEAFF	TGTGCCAGCAGCTTTCGACTGGGCACTGAAGCTTTCTTT
TRBV18	-	TRBJ1-2	-	CASSPPQDSNYGYTF	TGTGCCAGCTCACCACCCCAGGACTCTAACTATGGCTACACCTTC
TRBV13	-	TRBJ2-7	-	CASSLLKDSYEQYF	TGTGCCAGCAGCTTACTAAAGGATTCCTACGAGCAGTACTTC
TRBV2	-	TRBJ2-5	-	CASRGSRGPGETQYF	TGTGCCAGCAGAGGATCCAGGGGCCCCGGGGAGACCCAGTACTTC
TRBV29-1	few	TRBJ2-7	-	CSVGQKSSYEQYF	TGCAGCGTCGGACAGAAAAGCTCCTACGAGCAGTACTTC
TRBV5-4	-	TRBJ1-1	-	CASSFGVREMNTEAFF	TGTGCCAGCAGTTTTGGGGTGAGAGAGATGAACACTGAAGCTTTCTTT
TRBV11-1	-	TRBJ2-7	TRBD1	CASSSTGTGGQYF	TGTGCCAGCAGTTCAACAGGGACAGGAGGGCAGTACTTC
TRBV7-9	-	TRBJ1-6	-	CASSLVPGADSPLHF	TGTGCCAGCAGCTTAGTTCCAGGGGCCGATTCACCCCTCCACTTT
TRBV5-6	-	TRBJ2-3	TRBD2	CASSGLAESTDTQYF	TGTGCCAGCAGTGGACTAGCGGAGAGCACAGATACGCAGTATTTT
TRBV5-4	-	TRBJ2-7	TRBD2	CASSPGVAGTEEQYF	TGTGCCAGCAGCCCCGGGGTAGCGGGAACGGAAGAGCAGTACTTC
TRBV11-2	-	TRBJ2-7	TRBD1	CASSLGTGLFEQYF	TGTGCCAGCAGCTTGGGGACAGGGTTATTCGAGCAGTACTTC
TRBV4-3	-	TRBJ2-6	-	CASSQGSSDLVGANVLTF	TGCGCCAGCAGCCAAGGCTCTAGCGACCTGGTTGGGGCCAACGTCCTGACTTTC
TRBV14	-	TRBJ2-7	-	CASSQDGVSYEQYF	TGTGCCAGCAGCCAAGATGGGGTCTCCTACGAGCAGTACTTC
TRBV16	-	TRBJ1-6	TRBD1	CASSQWDREDNSPLHF	TGTGCCAGCAGCCAATGGGACAGGGAAGATAATTCACCCCTCCACTTT
TRBV4-1	-	TRBJ1-2	TRBD1	CASSQGTGPGWGYTF	TGCGCCAGCAGCCAGGGGACAGGACCCGGGTGGGGCTACACCTTC
TRBV19	-	TRBJ2-7	TRBD1	CASSTGTASRTYEQYF	TGTGCCAGTAGTACCGGGACAGCCTCAAGAACCTACGAGCAGTACTTC
TRBV6-5	once	TRBJ2-1	-	CASSQSVGEQFF	TGTGCCAGCAGTCAAAGTGTGGGTGAGCAGTTCTTC
TRBV5-4	-	TRBJ2-1	-	CASDRTGEQFF	TGTGCCAGCGACAGGACGGGTGAGCAGTTCTTC
TRBV19	-	TRBJ2-3	-	CASSLTWGHTDTQYF	TGTGCCAGTAGTCTAACATGGGGACACACAGATACGCAGTATTTT
TRBV5-1	-	TRBJ2-1	TRBD2	CASTETSGTYNEQFF	TGCGCCAGCACGGAGACTAGCGGGACTTACAATGAGCAGTTCTTC
TRBV29-1	once	TRBJ2-1	-	CSVEKPRNEQFF	TGCAGCGTTGAAAAACCCCGGAATGAGCAGTTCTTC
TRBV14	-	TRBJ1-2	TRBD1	CASSQVRTGVGYTF	TGTGCCAGCAGCCAAGTAAGGACAGGGGTTGGCTACACCTTC
TRBV7-8	-	TRBJ2-7	-	CASSLSSIYEQYF	TGTGCCAGCAGCTTATCGTCTATCTACGAGCAGTACTTC
TRBV7-8	-	TRBJ2-1	TRBD1	CASSLGQGQAIYNEQFF	TGTGCCAGCAGCTTAGGCCAGGGACAGGCTATCTACAATGAGCAGTTCTTC
TRBV7-9	-	TRBJ2-4	-	CASSLAGTRAKNIQYF	TGTGCCAGCAGCTTAGCTGGGACCAGGGCCAAAAACATTCAGTACTTC